The rows below give T cell receptor beta chains drawn from one sample of a study of graft-versus-host responses after intestinal transplantation. Some clones are missing from TCRdb's copy, which holds only in-frame ones; the method was immunoSEQ multiplex PCR. The sample gives 35,000 to 50,000 clones, about 95% of which show up once; around 1.6% is in the top ten. The specimen was PBMCs, collected around 350 days after intestinal transplant. The receptors were sampled from a human patient who received an intestinal transplant, so some T cells may come from the graft donor. The CDR3 runs from the conserved cysteine through the conserved F or W. D genes are given only for firm matches. Rows may omit the clone size; those that give it use once, few, many or a size class.

.	TRBV19	.	TRBJ2-7	TGTGCCAGTAGTATAGACGGGGTCGGCGAGCAGTACTTC	CASSIDGVGEQYF
TRBD2	TRBV9	.	TRBJ2-1	TGTGCCAGCAGCCCTCGGACTAGCGGGGGGGCGGATAGCTCCTACAATGAGCAGTTCTTC	CASSPRTSGGADSSYNEQFF
TRBD2	TRBV6-5	.	TRBJ2-2	TGTGCCAGCAGTTACTCGGGGGGGTGGGAGCTGTTTTTT	CASSYSGGWELFF
.	TRBV19	.	TRBJ2-1	TGTGCCAGTAGTTTAGGAGTGCCGCTCCATGAGCAGTTCTTC	CASSLGVPLHEQFF
.	TRBV19	.	TRBJ2-4	TGTGCCAGTCCCCTGGGAGGGGGGCTAGCCAAAAACATTCAGTACTTC	CASPLGGGLAKNIQYF
TRBD2	TRBV13	.	TRBJ2-7	TGTGCCAGCAGTTTGAGCCTAGCGGGAGATCATGTGGACGAGCAGTACTTC	CASSLSLAGDHVDEQYF
.	TRBV19	.	TRBJ2-5	TGTGCCAGTAGTACCCAACGGACTATTCTAGAGACCCAGTACTTC	CASSTQRTILETQYF
.	TRBV28	.	TRBJ2-7	TGTGCCAGCAGTTTCACAGGGAGCTCCTACGAGCAGTACTTC	CASSFTGSSYEQYF
.	TRBV18	.	TRBJ2-7	TGTGCCAGCTCACCATCGGATGGGGGGTACACCATCCTCGAGCAGTACTTC	CASSPSDGGYTILEQYF
.	TRBV4-1	once	TRBJ2-7	TGCGCCAGCAGCCAAGGCAGGACCTACGAGCAGTACTTC	CASSQGRTYEQYF
.	TRBV6-5	.	TRBJ1-2	TGTGCCAGCAGAATCGGACCAAACTATGGCTACACCTTC	CASRIGPNYGYTF
.	TRBV7-5	.	TRBJ1-4	TGTGTCATTATCGCGACCGGGGAAAAACTGTTTTTT	CVIIATGEKLFF
.	TRBV5-6	.	TRBJ1-1	TGTGCCAGCAGCTTGTGGGGGAGTACTGAAGCTTTCTTT	CASSLWGSTEAFF
TRBD1	TRBV4-1	.	TRBJ2-7	TGCGCCAGCAGCCCGGGACAGAGAAACCCCTACGAGCAGTACTTC	CASSPGQRNPYEQYF
.	TRBV6-1	.	TRBJ2-7	TGTGCCAGCAGTGAATCTTTTAGGACTGCCATCTACGAGCAGTACTTC	CASSESFRTAIYEQYF
.	TRBV5-1	.	TRBJ1-1	TGCGCCAGCAGCTTGACAGAGACTGAAGCTTTCTTT	CASSLTETEAFF
TRBD2	TRBV5-6	.	TRBJ2-3	TGTGCCAGCAACGGACTAGCGGAAAACTCGAAAATCACAGATACGCAGTATTTT	CASNGLAENSKITDTQYF